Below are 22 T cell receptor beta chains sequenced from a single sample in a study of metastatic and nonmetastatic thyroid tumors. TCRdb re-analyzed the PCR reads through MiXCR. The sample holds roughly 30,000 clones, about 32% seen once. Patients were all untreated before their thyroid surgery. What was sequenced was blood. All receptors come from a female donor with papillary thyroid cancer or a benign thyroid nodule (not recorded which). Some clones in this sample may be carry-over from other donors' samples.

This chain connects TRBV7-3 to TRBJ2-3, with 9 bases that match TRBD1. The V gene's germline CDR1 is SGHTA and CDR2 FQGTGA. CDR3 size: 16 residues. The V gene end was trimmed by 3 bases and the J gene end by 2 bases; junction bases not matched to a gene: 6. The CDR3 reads CASSFTGQGPTDTQYF. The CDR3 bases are TGTGCCAGCAGCTTCACGGGACAGGGACCCACAGATACGCAGTATTTT.

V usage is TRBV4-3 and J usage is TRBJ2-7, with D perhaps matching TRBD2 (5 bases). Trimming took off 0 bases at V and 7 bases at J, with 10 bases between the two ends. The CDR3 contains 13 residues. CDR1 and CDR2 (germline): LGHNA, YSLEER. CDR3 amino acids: CASSQEPRREQYF. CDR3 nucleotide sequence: TGCGCCAGCAGCCAAGAACCGAGGAGGGAGCAGTACTTC.

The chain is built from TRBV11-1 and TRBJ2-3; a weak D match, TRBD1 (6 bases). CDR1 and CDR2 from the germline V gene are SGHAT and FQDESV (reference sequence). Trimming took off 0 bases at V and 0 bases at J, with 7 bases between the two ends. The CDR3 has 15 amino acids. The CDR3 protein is CASSLAGASTDTQYF. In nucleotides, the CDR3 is TGTGCCAGCAGCTTAGCGGGGGCCAGCACAGATACGCAGTATTTT. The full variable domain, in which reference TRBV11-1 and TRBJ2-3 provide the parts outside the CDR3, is EAEVAQSPRYKITEKSQAVAFWCDPISGHATLYWYRQILGQGPELLVQFQDESVVDDSQLPKDRFSAERLKGVDSTLKIQPAELGDSAMYLCASSLAGASTDTQYFGPGTRLTVL.

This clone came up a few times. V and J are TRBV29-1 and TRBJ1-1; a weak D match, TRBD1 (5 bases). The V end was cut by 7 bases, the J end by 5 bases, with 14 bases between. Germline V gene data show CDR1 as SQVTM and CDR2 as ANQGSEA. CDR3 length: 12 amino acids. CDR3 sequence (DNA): TGCAGCGCCGAGGTGGGGCAAACTGAAGCTTTCTTT. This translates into CSAEVGQTEAFF.

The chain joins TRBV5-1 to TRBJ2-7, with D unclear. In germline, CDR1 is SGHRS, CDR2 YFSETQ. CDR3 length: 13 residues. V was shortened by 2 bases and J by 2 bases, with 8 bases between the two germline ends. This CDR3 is CASSLREAYEQYF. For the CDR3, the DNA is TGCGCCAGCAGCTTACGTGAAGCCTACGAGCAGTACTTC.

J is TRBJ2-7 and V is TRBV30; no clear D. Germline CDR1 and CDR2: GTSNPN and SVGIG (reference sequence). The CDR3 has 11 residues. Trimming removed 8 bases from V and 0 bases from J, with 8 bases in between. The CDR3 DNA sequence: TGTGCCAGTAGTAACTCCTACGAGCAGTACTTC. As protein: CASSNSYEQYF.

This CDR3 reads CASSYLAGGYNEQFF. As DNA, the CDR3 is TGTGCCAGCAGTTATTTAGCGGGAGGCTACAATGAGCAGTTCTTC. The rearrangement joins TRBV6-5 to TRBJ2-1, with 10 positions matching TRBD2. This CDR3 has 15 amino acids. Trimming at V came to 3 bases and at J to 3 bases, leaving 2 bases not matched to a gene. From germline, CDR1 is MNHEY and CDR2 SVGAGI.

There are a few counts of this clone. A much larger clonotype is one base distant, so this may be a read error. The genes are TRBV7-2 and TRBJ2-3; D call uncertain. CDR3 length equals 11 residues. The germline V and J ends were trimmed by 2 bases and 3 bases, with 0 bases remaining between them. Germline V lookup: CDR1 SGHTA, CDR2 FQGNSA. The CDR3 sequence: CASSLTDTQYF. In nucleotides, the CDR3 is TGTGCCAGCAGCTTAACAGATACGCAGTATTTT.

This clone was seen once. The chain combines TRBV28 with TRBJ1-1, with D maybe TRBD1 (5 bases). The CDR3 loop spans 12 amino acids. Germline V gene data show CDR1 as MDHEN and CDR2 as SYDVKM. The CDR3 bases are TGTGTAAGCAGTTTGGGGGGCACTGAAGCTTTCTTT. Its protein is CVSSLGGTEAFF.

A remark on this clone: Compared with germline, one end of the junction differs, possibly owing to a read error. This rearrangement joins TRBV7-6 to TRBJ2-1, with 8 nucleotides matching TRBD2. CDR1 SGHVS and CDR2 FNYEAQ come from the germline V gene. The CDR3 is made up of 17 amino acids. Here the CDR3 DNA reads TGTGCCAGCAGCTTGGACCCGCCAAGCGGGGGTAATGTTGAGCAGTCCTTC. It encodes CASSLDPPSGGNVEQSF.

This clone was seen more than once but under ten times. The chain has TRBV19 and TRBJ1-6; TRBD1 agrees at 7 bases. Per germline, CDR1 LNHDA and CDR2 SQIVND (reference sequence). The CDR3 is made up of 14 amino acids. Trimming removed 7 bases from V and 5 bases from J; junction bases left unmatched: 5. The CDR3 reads CASTGTVNNSPLHF. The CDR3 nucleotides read TGTGCCAGTACTGGGACAGTAAATAATTCACCCCTCCACTTT.

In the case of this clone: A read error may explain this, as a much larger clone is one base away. The DNA of the CDR3 is TGTGCCAGCAGCGCAAGGGGGGGGACAGGGTGCAATGAGCAGTTCTTC. Its protein is CASSARGGTGCNEQFF. The chain joins TRBV9 to TRBJ2-1; 9 bases agree with TRBD1. The CDR3 has 16 amino acids. CDR1 SGDLS and CDR2 YYNGEE come from the germline V gene. Unmatched junction bases numbered 10, after V lost 3 bases and J lost 6 bases.

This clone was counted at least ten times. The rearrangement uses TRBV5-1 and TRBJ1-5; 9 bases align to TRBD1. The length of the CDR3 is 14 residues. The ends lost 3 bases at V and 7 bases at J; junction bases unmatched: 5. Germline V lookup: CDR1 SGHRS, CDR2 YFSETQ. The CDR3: CASSSTGGGQPQHF. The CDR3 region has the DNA TGCGCCAGCAGCTCGACAGGGGGAGGCCAGCCCCAGCATTTT. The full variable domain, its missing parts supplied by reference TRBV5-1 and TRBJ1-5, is KAGVTQTPRYLIKTRGQQVTLSCSPISGHRSVSWYQQTPGQGLQFLFEYFSETQRNKGNFPGRFSGRQFSNSRSEMNVSTLELGDSALYLCASSSTGGGQPQHFGDGTRLSIL.

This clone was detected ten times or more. The chain's CDR3 is CASSLANRGNEKLFF. As DNA, the CDR3 is TGTGCCAGCAGCTTGGCGAACAGGGGGAATGAAAAACTGTTTTTT. The chain couples TRBV5-4 to TRBJ1-4, with TRBD1 matching over 8 bases. The CDR3 contains 15 residues. V shed 0 bases, J shed 5 bases, and the junction held 3 bases outside the gene matches. The germline CDR1 and CDR2 sequences are SGHNT and YYREEE (reference sequence). Looking up the rest from reference TRBV5-4 and TRBJ1-4 gives the full variable domain: ETGVTQSPTHLIKTRGQQVTLRCSSQSGHNTVSWYQQALGQGPQFIFQYYREEENGRGNFPPRFSGLQFPNYSSELNVNALELDDSALYLCASSLANRGNEKLFFGSGTQLSVL.

The CDR3 sequence: CASSPGHQAVNGYTF. DNA of the CDR3: TGTGCCAGCTCACCAGGGCACCAGGCCGTGAACGGCTACACCTTC. The rearrangement links TRBV18 to TRBJ1-2, with D unresolved. Germline-derived CDR1 and CDR2 are KGHSH and LQKENI. Trimming pared 2 bases from V and 8 bases from J, leaving 18 bases between. The CDR3 has 15 amino acids.

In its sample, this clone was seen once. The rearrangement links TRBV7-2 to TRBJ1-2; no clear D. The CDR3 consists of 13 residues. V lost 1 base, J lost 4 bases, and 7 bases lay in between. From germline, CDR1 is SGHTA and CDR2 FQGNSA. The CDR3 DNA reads TGTGCCAGCAGCTTAGAGAGGAGCTATGGCTACACCTTC. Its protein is CASSLERSYGYTF. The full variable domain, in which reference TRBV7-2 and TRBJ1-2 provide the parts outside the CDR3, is GAGVSQSPSNKVTEKGKDVELRCDPISGHTALYWYRQSLGQGLEFLIYFQGNSAPDKSGLPSDRFSAERTGGSVSTLTIQRTQQEDSAVYLCASSLERSYGYTFGSGTRLTVV.

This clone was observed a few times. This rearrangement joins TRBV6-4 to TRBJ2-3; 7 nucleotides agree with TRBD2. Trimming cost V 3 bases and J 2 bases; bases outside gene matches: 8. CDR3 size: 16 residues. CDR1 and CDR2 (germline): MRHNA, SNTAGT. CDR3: CASSEGPSGYTDTQYF. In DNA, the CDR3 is TGTGCCAGCAGTGAAGGGCCTAGCGGATACACAGATACGCAGTATTTT.

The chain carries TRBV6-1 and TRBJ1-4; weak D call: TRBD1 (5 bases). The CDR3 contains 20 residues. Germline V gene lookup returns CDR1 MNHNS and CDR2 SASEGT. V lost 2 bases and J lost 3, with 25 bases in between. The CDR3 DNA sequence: TGTGCCAGCAGTGAAAGGTCCTCACGCGGGGCGACCACAGCTAATGAAAAACTGTTTTTT. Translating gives CASSERSSRGATTANEKLFF.

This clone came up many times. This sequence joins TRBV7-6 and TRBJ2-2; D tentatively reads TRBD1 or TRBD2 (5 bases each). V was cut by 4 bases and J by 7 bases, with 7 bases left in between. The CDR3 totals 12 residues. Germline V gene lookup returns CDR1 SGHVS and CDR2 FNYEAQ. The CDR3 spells CASSWDGGELFF. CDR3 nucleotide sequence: TGTGCCAGCAGCTGGGACGGCGGGGAGCTGTTTTTT.

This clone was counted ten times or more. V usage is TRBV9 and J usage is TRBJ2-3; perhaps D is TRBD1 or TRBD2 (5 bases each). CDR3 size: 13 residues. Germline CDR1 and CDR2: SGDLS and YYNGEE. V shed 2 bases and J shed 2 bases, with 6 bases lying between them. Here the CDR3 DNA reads TGTGCCAGCAGCGTCGGGGCCACAGATACGCAGTATTTT. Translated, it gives CASSVGATDTQYF.

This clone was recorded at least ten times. The CDR3 nucleotides read TGCGCCAGCAGCCAAGATGAGACGGCGGGGGTGCAGCTGTTTTTT. This sequence encodes CASSQDETAGVQLFF. This chain connects TRBV4-1 to TRBJ1-4, with D perhaps TRBD1 (5 bases). The CDR3 contains 15 residues. CDR1 and CDR2 from the germline V gene are MGHRA and YSYEKL. Trimming pared 0 bases from V and 14 bases from J, leaving 19 bases between.

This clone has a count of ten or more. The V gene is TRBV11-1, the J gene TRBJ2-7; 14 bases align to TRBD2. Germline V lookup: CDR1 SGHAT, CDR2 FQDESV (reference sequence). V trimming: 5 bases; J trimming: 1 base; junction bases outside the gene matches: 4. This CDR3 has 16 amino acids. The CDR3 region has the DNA TGTGCCAGCAGCCTACGACTAGCGGGAGGGTCCTACGAGCAGTACTTC. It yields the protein CASSLRLAGGSYEQYF.